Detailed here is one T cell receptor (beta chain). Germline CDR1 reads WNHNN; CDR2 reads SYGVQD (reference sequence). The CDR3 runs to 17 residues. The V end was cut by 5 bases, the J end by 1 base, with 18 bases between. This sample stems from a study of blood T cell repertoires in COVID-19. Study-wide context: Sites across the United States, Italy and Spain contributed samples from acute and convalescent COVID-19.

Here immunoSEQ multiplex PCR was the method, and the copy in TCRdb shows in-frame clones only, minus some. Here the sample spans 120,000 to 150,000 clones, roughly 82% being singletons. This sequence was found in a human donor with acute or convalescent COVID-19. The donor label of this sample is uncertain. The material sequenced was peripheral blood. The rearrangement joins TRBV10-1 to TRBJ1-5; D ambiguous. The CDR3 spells CASSNKERRASNQPQHF. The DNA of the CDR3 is TGCGCCAGCAGTAACAAGGAAAGGAGGGCCAGCAATCAGCCCCAGCATTTT.